Listed below are T cell receptor beta chains from one sample, sequenced in a study of T cell changes during pregnancy in multiple sclerosis. Assay: immunoSEQ multiplex PCR; the TCRdb copy retains only in-frame clones and omits some. The data contain more than 45,000 clones, roughly 90% of them singletons. The sequencing here drew on CD4+ T cells from peripheral blood mononuclear cells, taken after pregnancy. These receptors were taken from a female donor with multiple sclerosis, enrolled in a pregnancy study. The CDR3 runs from the conserved cysteine through the conserved F or W. A D gene is named only where the DNA matches it firmly. The size field is filled for only some rows; it gives once, few, many or a size class.

cdr3_nt	cdr3_aa	clone_size	j_call	d_call	v_call
TGTGCCAGCAGCCAACGTTCGTTTGGGGACTTCGTCTACAATGAGCAGTTCTTC	CASSQRSFGDFVYNEQFF	-	TRBJ2-1	-	TRBV14
TGTGCCAGCTCACCCAGGGTTGGGACTGGGACAGATACGCAGTATTTT	CASSPRVGTGTDTQYF	-	TRBJ2-3	-	TRBV18
TGTGCCTGGAGCGGGGGGGAAGAGACCCAGTACTTC	CAWSGGEETQYF	-	TRBJ2-5	TRBD2	TRBV30
TGTGCCAGCAGCGCGGCCGGGGGTACCGGGGAGCTGTTTTTT	CASSAAGGTGELFF	-	TRBJ2-2	-	TRBV9
TGTGCCAGTAGTCCCCGGGACACAGATAATTCACCCCTCCACTTT	CASSPRDTDNSPLHF	-	TRBJ1-6	-	TRBV19
TGTGCCAGCTCACCGACAGGGTCTTGGGGCGCTGAAGCTTTCTTT	CASSPTGSWGAEAFF	-	TRBJ1-1	TRBD1	TRBV18
TGTGCCTACCGACCCGGGACAGGGTCCCCAGATACGCAGTATTTT	CAYRPGTGSPDTQYF	-	TRBJ2-3	TRBD1	TRBV30
TGTGCCACCAGCAGAGTTGGAGGGAAAGACTATGGCTACACCTTC	CATSRVGGKDYGYTF	-	TRBJ1-2	-	TRBV15
TGTGCCAGCAACAGGGGCATGAATTCACCCCTCCACTTT	CASNRGMNSPLHF	-	TRBJ1-6	TRBD1	TRBV27
TGTGCCAGCAGAGAGGGACTAGCGGGGTCATACAATGAGCAGTTCTTC	CASREGLAGSYNEQFF	-	TRBJ2-1	TRBD2	TRBV2
TGTGCCAGCAGTTCAAGCCGGGGAAGGGAGGGAAACTATGGCTACACCTTC	CASSSSRGREGNYGYTF	-	TRBJ1-2	-	TRBV27
TGTGCCAGCAGTAGCTTTTCAGGGATCGACGGCTACACCTTC	CASSSFSGIDGYTF	-	TRBJ1-2	-	TRBV2
TGTGCCAGCTCACCATTGCCCGGGGGCACTGAAGCTTTCTTT	CASSPLPGGTEAFF	-	TRBJ1-1	-	TRBV18
TGTGCCAGTAGCCTGCTCGGGCAGGGCGCCTATGGCTACACCTTC	CASSLLGQGAYGYTF	few	TRBJ1-2	-	TRBV6-1
TGTGCCAGCAGTTACCACGGGACAGCAGGAGAGCAGTACTTC	CASSYHGTAGEQYF	-	TRBJ2-7	TRBD1	TRBV6-5
TGTGCCAGCAGCTTAAATTATGCGGGGGGCGAGGATACGCAGTATTTT	CASSLNYAGGEDTQYF	-	TRBJ2-3	TRBD2	TRBV7-2
TGTGCCAGCAGCTTGTGGGGCAGGGGTGTCTACTTT	CASSLWGRGVYF	-	TRBJ1-6	-	TRBV7-2
TGTGCCAGCAGTTACAGTCCGGACCTACGAGGGGGCTACACCTTC	CASSYSPDLRGGYTF	-	TRBJ1-2	-	TRBV6-5